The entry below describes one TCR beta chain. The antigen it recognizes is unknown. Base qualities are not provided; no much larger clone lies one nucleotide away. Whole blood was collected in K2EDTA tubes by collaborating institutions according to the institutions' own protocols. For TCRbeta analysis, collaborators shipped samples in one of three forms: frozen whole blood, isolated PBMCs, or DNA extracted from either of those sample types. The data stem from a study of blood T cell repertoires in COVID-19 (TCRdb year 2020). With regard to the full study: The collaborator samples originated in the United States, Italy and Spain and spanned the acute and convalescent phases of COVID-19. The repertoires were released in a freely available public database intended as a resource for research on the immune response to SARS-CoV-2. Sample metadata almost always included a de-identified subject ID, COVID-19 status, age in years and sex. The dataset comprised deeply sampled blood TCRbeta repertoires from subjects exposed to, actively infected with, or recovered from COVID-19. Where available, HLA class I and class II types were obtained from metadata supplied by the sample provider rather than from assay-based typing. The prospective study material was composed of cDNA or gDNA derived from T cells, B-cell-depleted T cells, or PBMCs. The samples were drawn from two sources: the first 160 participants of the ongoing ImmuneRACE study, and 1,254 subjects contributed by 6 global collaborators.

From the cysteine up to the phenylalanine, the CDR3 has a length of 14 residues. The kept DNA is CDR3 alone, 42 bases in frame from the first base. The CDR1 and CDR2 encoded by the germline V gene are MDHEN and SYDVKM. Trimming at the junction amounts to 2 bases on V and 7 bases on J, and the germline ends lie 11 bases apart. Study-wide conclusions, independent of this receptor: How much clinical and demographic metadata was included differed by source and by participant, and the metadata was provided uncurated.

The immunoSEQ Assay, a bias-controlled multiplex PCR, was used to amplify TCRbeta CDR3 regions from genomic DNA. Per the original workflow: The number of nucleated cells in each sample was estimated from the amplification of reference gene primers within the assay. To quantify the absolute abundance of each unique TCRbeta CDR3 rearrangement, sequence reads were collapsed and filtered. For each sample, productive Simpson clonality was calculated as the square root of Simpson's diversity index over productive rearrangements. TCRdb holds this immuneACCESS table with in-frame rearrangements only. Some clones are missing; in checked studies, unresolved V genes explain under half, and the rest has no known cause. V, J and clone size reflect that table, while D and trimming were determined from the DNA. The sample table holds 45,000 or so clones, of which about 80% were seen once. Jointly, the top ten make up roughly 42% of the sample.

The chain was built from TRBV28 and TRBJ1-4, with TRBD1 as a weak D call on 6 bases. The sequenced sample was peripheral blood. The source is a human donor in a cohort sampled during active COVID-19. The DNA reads TGTGCCAGCAGTTTACAGGGGTATGGTGAAAAACTGTTTTTT. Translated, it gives CASSLQGYGEKLFF.